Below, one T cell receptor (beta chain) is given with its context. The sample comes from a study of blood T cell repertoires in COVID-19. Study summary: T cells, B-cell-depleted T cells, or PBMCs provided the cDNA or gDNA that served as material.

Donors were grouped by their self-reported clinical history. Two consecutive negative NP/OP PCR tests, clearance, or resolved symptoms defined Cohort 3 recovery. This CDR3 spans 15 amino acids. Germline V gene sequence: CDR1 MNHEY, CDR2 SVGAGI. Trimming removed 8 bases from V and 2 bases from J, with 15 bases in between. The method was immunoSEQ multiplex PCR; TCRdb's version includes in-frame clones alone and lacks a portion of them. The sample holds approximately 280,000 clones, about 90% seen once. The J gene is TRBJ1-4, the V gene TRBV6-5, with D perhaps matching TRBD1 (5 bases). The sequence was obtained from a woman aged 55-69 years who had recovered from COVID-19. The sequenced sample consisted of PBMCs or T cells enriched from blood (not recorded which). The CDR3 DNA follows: TGTGCCAGCGTCATCCGCGGGGCGACTAATGAAAAACTGTTTTTT. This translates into CASVIRGATNEKLFF.